This TCR beta chain was identified in a study of blood T cells in healthy people across ages. Study-wide results and caveats: Long-lived donors carried more naive CD4+ cells and greater diversity than aged donors.

Turning to this clonotype: Its antigen is as yet unknown.

The CDR3 sequence is 16 residues long. Germline trimming cut 6 bases from V and 2 bases from J; bases unmatched to any gene: 13. From germline, CDR1 is MDHEN and CDR2 SYDVKM. A sample-barcoded 5' primer and a J-beta primer mix were used in a second PCR of roughly 6 to 12 cycles. Tagging of each cDNA molecule was performed by a template-switch adaptor with 12 random nucleotides. Via MiXCR, TCRdb re-called the 5' RACE reads, giving one row per CDR3 protein. The table has 980,000 or so distinct CDR3 sequences, under 50% seen once. The genes are TRBV28 and TRBJ2-7; 7 bases align to TRBD1. The sequence derives from a young man in good health. The sample was blood. The DNA of the CDR3 is TGTGCCAGCAGCCAAACCGGGACAGCCCGAACCTACGAGCAGTACTTC. Amino acids: CASSQTGTARTYEQYF.